This section outlines one T cell receptor beta chain sequence together with its context. Its antigen remains unidentified. No base-level quality is on record; no much larger clone is a single base apart. The immunoSEQ Assay, a bias-controlled multiplex PCR, was used to amplify TCRbeta CDR3 regions from genomic DNA. In the paper's pipeline: Nucleated cell counts per sample were estimated from amplification of reference gene primers within the assay. Sequence reads were collapsed and filtered to measure the absolute abundance of every unique TCRbeta CDR3 rearrangement. For each sample, productive Simpson clonality was calculated as the square root of Simpson's diversity index across productive rearrangements. The immuneACCESS repertoire file appears here via TCRdb, limited to in-frame rearrangements. These files lack a portion of the clones; in checked studies, under half of the deficit traces to unresolved V genes, and the cause of the others is not known. That table furnishes V, J and clone size, whereas the DNA furnished D and trimming. In all, the sample holds about 150,000 clones, and around 80% of those were seen once. The top ten clonotypes cover 5% of the sample.

Collaborating institutions collected whole blood in K2EDTA tubes following their own protocols. Collaborator samples were shipped for TCRbeta analysis as frozen whole blood, isolated PBMCs, or DNA extracted from either sample type. This sample was included in a study of blood T cell repertoires in COVID-19 (dated by TCRdb to the early 2020s). The study in broad terms: Samples covering the acute and convalescent phases of COVID-19 were provided by collaborators in the United States, Italy and Spain. The material from the prospective study consisted of cDNA or gDNA derived from T cells, B-cell-depleted T cells, or PBMCs. Subjects who had been exposed to COVID-19, were actively infected with it, or had recovered from it provided the deeply sampled blood TCRbeta repertoires that made up the dataset. The repertoires were released in a freely available public database intended as a resource for research on the immune response to SARS-CoV-2. The samples were drawn from two sources: the first 160 participants of the ongoing ImmuneRACE study, and 1,000 to 1,500 subjects contributed by 6 global collaborators. A de-identified subject ID, COVID-19 status, age in years and sex were almost always included in the sample metadata. Where HLA class I and class II types were available, the types were taken from metadata supplied by the sample provider, not from assay-based typing. What the authors observed across the whole study: How much clinical and demographic metadata was included differed by source and by participant, and the metadata was provided uncurated.

The junction shows trimming of 10 bases on V and 6 bases on J, and the gene matches do not reach 15 bases of it. The CDR3 starts with the cysteine, ends with the phenylalanine, and has 16 residues. Only CDR3 DNA remains: 48 bases, in frame from the first base. Reading the germline V gene (reference sequence) gives CDR1 SEHNR and CDR2 FQNEAQ. Sample: peripheral blood. This chain is built from TRBV7-9 and TRBJ1-6, with 7 central nucleotides matching TRBD1. This clonotype originated in a woman aged 45-60 years with acute or convalescent COVID-19. For the CDR3, the sequence is CATHPIVGTANSPLHF. The nucleotides are TGTGCCACCCACCCGATCGTAGGGACAGCTAATTCACCCCTCCACTTT.